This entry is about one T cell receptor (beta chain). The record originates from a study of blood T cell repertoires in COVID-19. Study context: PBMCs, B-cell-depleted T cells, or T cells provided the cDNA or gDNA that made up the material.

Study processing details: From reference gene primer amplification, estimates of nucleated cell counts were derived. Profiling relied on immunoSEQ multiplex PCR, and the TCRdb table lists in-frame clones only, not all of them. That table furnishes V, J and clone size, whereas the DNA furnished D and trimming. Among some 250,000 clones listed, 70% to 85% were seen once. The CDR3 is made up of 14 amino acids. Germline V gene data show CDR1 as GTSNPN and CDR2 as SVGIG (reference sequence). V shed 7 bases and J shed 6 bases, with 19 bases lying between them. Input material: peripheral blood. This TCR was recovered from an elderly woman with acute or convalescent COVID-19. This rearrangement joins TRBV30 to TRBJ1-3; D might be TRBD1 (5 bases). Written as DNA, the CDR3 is TGTGCCTACTTATTTAGGGGCCTCGCAAACACCATATATTTT. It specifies CAYLFRGLANTIYF.